This T cell receptor beta chain stems from a study of T cells in Graves' hyperthyroidism and ophthalmopathy. Study-wide background: Before any treatment, at initial diagnosis, peripheral blood was collected.

Amplified TCR beta CDR3 regions came from RNA transcripts. First-round RT-PCR of the TCR CDR3 relied on the HTBI primer set. MiXCR, applied by TCRdb to the multiplex PCR reads, yields one record per CDR3 protein. The sample gives fewer than 450,000 distinct CDR3 sequences, over 12% of which show up once; around 30% is in the top ten. This clonotype was detected ten times or more. V was cut by 0 bases and J by 3 bases, with 2 bases left in between. Looked up from germline, CDR1 is GTSNPN and CDR2 is SVGIG (reference sequence). The length of the CDR3 is 11 residues. Source material for PBMCs was around 10 ml fresh peripheral blood.

The rearrangement joins TRBV30 to TRBJ1-1; D remains unclear. Material for sequencing was blood. The clonotype was recovered from a man in his fifties or sixties with Graves' ophthalmopathy. The CDR3 reads CAWSVYTEAFF. CDR3 bases: TGTGCCTGGAGTGTATACACTGAAGCTTTCTTT.